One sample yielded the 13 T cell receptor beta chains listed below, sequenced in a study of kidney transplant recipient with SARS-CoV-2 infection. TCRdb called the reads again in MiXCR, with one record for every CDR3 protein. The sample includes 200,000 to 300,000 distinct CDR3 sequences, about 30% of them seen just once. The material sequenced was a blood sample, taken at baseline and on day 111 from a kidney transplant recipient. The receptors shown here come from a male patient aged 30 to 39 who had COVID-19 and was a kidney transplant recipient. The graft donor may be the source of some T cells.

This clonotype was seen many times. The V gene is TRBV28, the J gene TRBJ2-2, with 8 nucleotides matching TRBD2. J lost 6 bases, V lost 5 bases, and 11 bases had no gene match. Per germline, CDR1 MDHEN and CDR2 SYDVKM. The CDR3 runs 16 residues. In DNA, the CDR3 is TGTGCCAGCAGTCCCCGGGGACTAGTGAAATCCGGGGAGCTGTTTTTT. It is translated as CASSPRGLVKSGELFF. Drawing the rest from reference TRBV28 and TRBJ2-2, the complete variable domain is DVKVTQSSRYLVKRTGEKVFLECVQDMDHENMFWYRQDPGLGLRLIYFSYDVKMKEKGDIPEGYSVSREKKERFSLILESASTNQTSMYLCASSPRGLVKSGELFFGEGSRLTVL.

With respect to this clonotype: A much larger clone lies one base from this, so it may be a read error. CDR3 nucleotides: TGTACCATCAGTGAGATAGCGGAGCCCCCCACAGATACGCAGTATTTT. As protein: CTISEIAEPPTDTQYF. The gene calls are TRBV10-3 and TRBJ2-3; a weak D match, TRBD2 (6 bases). This CDR3 has 16 residues. Germline assignment: CDR1 ENHRY and CDR2 SYGVKD.

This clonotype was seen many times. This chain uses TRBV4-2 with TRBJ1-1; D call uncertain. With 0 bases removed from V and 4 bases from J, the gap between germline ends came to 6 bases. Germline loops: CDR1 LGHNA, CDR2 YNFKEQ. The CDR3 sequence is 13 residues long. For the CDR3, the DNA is TGTGCCAGCAGCCAAGAATACCTCACTGAAGCTTTCTTT. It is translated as CASSQEYLTEAFF.

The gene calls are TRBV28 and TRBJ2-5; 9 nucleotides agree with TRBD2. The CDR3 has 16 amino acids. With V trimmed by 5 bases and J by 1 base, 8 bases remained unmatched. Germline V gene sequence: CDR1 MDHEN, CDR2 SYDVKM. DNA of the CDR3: TGTGCCAGCAGTCCCCTAGCGGGGTCGTCCCAAGAGACCCAGTACTTC. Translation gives CASSPLAGSSQETQYF.

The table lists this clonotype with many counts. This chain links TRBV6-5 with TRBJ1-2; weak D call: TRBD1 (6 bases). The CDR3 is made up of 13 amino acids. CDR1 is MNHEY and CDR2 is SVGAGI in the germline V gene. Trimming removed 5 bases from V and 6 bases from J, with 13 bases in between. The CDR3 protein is CASSRDRFDGYTF. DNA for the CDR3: TGTGCCAGCAGTCGCGACAGGTTCGATGGCTACACCTTC.

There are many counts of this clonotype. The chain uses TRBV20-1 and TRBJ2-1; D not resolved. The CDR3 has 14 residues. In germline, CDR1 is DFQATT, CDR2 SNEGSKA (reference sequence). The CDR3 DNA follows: TGCAGGGGCCGATGCATAGGAAAGAACAATGAGCAGTTCTTC. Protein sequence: CRGRCIGKNNEQFF.

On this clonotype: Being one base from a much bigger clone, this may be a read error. The CDR3 here is CASSETSGSTYEQYF. CDR3 DNA: TGTGCCAGCAGCGAGACTAGCGGGAGTACCTACGAGCAGTACTTC. The chain joins TRBV9 to TRBJ2-7; 12 positions agree with TRBD2. The CDR3 is 15 residues long. In germline, CDR1 is SGDLS, CDR2 YYNGEE. The trim removed 3 bases at V and 2 bases at J, leaving 3 bases unmatched.

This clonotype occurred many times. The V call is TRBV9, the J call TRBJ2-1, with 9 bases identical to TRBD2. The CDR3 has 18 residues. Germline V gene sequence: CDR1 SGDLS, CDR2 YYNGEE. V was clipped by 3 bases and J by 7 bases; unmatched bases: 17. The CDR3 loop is CASSETDYIAGAGNEQFF. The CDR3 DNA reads TGTGCCAGCAGCGAAACCGACTATATAGCGGGAGCGGGTAATGAGCAGTTCTTC.

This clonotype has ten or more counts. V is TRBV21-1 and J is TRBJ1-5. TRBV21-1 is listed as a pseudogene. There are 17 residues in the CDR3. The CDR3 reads CASSATLATLASSAQHF. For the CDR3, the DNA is TGTGCCAGCAGTGCCACCCTAGCTACATTGGCATCATCAGCCCAGCATTTT.

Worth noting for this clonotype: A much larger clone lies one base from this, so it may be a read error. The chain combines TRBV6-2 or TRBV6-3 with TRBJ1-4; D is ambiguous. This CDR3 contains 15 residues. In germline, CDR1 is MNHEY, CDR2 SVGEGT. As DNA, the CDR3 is TGTGCCAGCAGTTACCTTCCAGCAACTAGTGAAAAACTGTTTTTT. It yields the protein CASSYLPATSEKLFF.

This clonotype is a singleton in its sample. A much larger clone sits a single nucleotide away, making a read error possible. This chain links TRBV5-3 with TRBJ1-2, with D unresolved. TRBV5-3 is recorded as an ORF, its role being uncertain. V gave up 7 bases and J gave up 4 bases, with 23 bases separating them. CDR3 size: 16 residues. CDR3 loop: CARVKTVARKTYGYTF. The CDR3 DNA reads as TGTGCCAGAGTTAAAACAGTGGCGAGAAAGACCTATGGCTACACCTTC.

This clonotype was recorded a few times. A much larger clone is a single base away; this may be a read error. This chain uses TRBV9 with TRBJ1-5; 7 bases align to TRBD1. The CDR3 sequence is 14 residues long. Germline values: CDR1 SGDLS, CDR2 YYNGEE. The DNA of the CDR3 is TGTGCCAGCGGCGTAGGACAGGTAGGGCAGCCCCAGCATTTT. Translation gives CASGVGQVGQPQHF.

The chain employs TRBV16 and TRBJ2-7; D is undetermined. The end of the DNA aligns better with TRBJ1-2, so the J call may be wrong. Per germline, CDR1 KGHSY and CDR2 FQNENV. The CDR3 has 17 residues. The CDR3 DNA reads TGTGCCAGCAGCGGTATAAAGGTCGTTAGAAAGACCCATGGCTACACCTTC. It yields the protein CASSGIKVVRKTHGYTF.